This T cell receptor (beta chain) was sequenced during a study of blood T cell repertoires in COVID-19. Looking at the study overall: Samples of COVID-19 (acute and convalescent) were obtained from the United States, Italy and Spain. In each case, the material was cDNA or gDNA derived from T cells, B-cell-depleted T cells, or PBMCs.

In the authors' workflow: Nucleated cell counts were estimated from reference gene primer amplification. Repertoires were generated with immunoSEQ multiplex PCR, while TCRdb's copy carries only in-frame clones and drops some. V and J calls and clone size are as listed in that table; D and trimming were resolved from the DNA. In the table there are about 150,000 clones, approximately 78% of which are singletons. CDR3 length equals 14 residues. Germline CDR1 and CDR2: LNHNV and YYDKDF (reference sequence). The V end lost 2 bases, the J end lost 3 bases, and 11 bases lay between the germline ends. The clonotype was recovered from a man aged 80 or over with acute or convalescent COVID-19. J is TRBJ2-7 and V is TRBV15, with D perhaps matching TRBD1 (5 bases). The sequenced sample was peripheral blood. This CDR3 reads CATSRPSGYYEQYF. In DNA, the CDR3 is TGTGCCACCAGCAGACCCTCAGGGTACTACGAGCAGTACTTC. Full variable domain (outside the CDR3, taken from reference TRBV15 and TRBJ2-7): DAMVIQNPRYQVTQFGKPVTLSCSQTLNHNVMYWYQQKSSQAPKLLFHYYDKDFNNEADTPDNFQSRRPNTSFCFLDIRSPGLGDTAMYLCATSRPSGYYEQYFGPGTRLTVT.